These 20 T cell receptor beta chains share one sample of origin, sequenced in a study of OX40 agonist ivuxolimab in advanced cancers. Sequencing was performed with immunoSEQ multiplex PCR; in TCRdb, only in-frame clones are kept and a portion is missing. The sample shows some 76,000 clones, roughly 80% of them seen only once. Specimen: CD4+ or CD8+ T cells sorted from blood, collected in a trial of the OX40 agonist ivuxolimab. These receptor sequences come from an adult with an advanced solid tumor such as melanoma, head and neck, liver or kidney cancer.

J is TRBJ1-2 and V is TRBV4-1; tentatively, D is TRBD1 (6 bases). Germline V lookup: CDR1 MGHRA, CDR2 YSYEKL. Between the trimmed V and J ends, which lost 1 base and 5 bases, there was a span of 11 bases. The CDR3 spans 14 residues. As DNA, the CDR3 is TGCGCCAGCAGCCAAGTTGAGGACAGTTATGGCTACACCTTC. Encoded protein: CASSQVEDSYGYTF.

This sequence joins TRBV7-2 and TRBJ1-5, with TRBD1 identical over 7 bases. The CDR3 extends over 15 amino acids. After removal of 8 bases from V and 0 bases from J, the junction contained 7 bases not matched to a gene. CDR1 is SGHTA and CDR2 is FQGNSA in the germline V gene. CDR3 sequence (DNA): TGTGCCAGCGTCCGACAGGGTAATAGCAATCAGCCCCAGCATTTT. Its protein is CASVRQGNSNQPQHF.

V is TRBV7-3 and J is TRBJ2-1, with 8 nucleotides matching TRBD2. Germline V gives CDR1 SGHTA, CDR2 FQGTGA. CDR3 length equals 15 residues. The V segment lost 5 bases and the J segment 5 bases; nucleotides outside the gene matches: 8. The CDR3, as DNA: TGTGCCAGCAGCCCCCGTTTTAGCGGGAACAATGAGCAGTTCTTC. Translation: CASSPRFSGNNEQFF.

In its sample, this clone was seen a few times. V usage is TRBV5-8 and J usage is TRBJ2-2; D remains unclear. The CDR3 consists of 13 residues. The germline gives CDR1 SGHTS, CDR2 YDEGEE. The V end lost 6 bases, the J end lost 2 bases, and 8 bases lay between the germline ends. The CDR3 coding sequence is TGTGCCAGCAACCAACTTAACACCGGGGAGCTGTTTTTT. This translates into CASNQLNTGELFF.

The chain uses TRBV5-5 and TRBJ1-3, with 7 bases identical to TRBD1. V lost 4 bases, J lost 3 bases, and 10 bases stayed unmatched. The CDR3 spans 16 residues. From germline, CDR1 is SGHKS and CDR2 YYEKEE (reference sequence). The CDR3 DNA reads TGTGCCAGCAGCCCCTCACCCGACAGGGTTGGAAACACCATATATTTT. It encodes CASSPSPDRVGNTIYF. The whole variable domain, filled in from reference TRBV5-5 and TRBJ1-3, reads DAGVTQSPTHLIKTRGQQVTLRCSPISGHKSVSWYQQVLGQGPQFIFQYYEKEERGRGNFPDRFSARQFPNYSSELNVNALLLGDSALYLCASSPSPDRVGNTIYFGEGSWLTVV.

The V gene is TRBV7-8, the J gene TRBJ1-5; perhaps TRBD1 as D (6 bases). The CDR3 has 14 residues. CDR1 is SGHVS, CDR2 FQNEAQ, per germline. Trimming cost V 3 bases and J 5 bases, with 11 bases left between them. The CDR3 DNA reads as TGTGCCAGCAGCTTGTCGGGGGGCTATCAGCCCCAGCATTTT. This sequence encodes CASSLSGGYQPQHF.

This chain connects TRBV7-9 to TRBJ1-2, with a weak D call TRBD1 (6 bases). The CDR3 sequence is 15 residues long. The V end was cut by 2 bases, the J end by 8 bases, with 18 bases between. CDR1 is SEHNR, CDR2 FQNEAQ, per germline (reference sequence). The CDR3 nucleotides read TGTGCCAGCAGCTTATTCGGCACAGGGAATTGGGGCTACACCTTC. Amino acids: CASSLFGTGNWGYTF.

This chain uses TRBV7-9 with TRBJ1-6; D gene uncertain. The V end lost 2 bases, the J end lost 4 bases, and 3 bases lay between the germline ends. This CDR3 is 13 amino acids long. In germline, CDR1 is SEHNR, CDR2 FQNEAQ (reference sequence). The CDR3 reads CASSLRYNSPLHF. CDR3 bases: TGTGCCAGCAGCTTACGTTATAATTCACCCCTCCACTTT.

The chain combines TRBV27 with TRBJ2-3, with TRBD1 matching 9 bases. CDR3 length: 15 amino acids. Trimming at V came to 2 bases and at J to 8 bases, leaving 8 bases not matched to a gene. CDR1 is MNHEY, CDR2 SMNVEV, per germline (reference sequence). The CDR3, as DNA: TGTGCCAGCAGTTTAGCCGGGGGACAGGGTTTTACGCAGTATTTT. It yields the protein CASSLAGGQGFTQYF.

The chain has TRBV18 and TRBJ1-2; 11 bases fit TRBD1. Germline lookup yields CDR1 KGHSH and CDR2 LQKENI. V lost 4 bases to trimming and J lost 5 bases; unmatched junction nucleotides: 6. This CDR3 has 15 residues. CDR3 sequence (DNA): TGTGCCAGCTCACTCTCCGGGACAGGGGGATATGGCTACACCTTC. Its protein product is CASSLSGTGGYGYTF.

This chain links TRBV28 with TRBJ2-5, with 7 bases aligning to TRBD2. The ends lost 4 bases at V and 5 bases at J; junction bases unmatched: 4. The germline V gene has CDR1 MDHEN and CDR2 SYDVKM. This CDR3 contains 13 residues. DNA of the CDR3: TGTGCCAGCAGTTCGACTAGCCGGGAGACCCAGTACTTC. Encoded protein: CASSSTSRETQYF.

The V gene is TRBV11-2, the J gene TRBJ1-2, with no clear D. V gave up 0 bases and J gave up 9 bases, with 14 bases separating them. Germline V CDR1 and CDR2: SGHAT, FQNNGV. The CDR3 length is 14 residues. The CDR3 coding sequence is TGTGCCAGCAGCTTAGAGACTGGGTCGAACCGCTACACCTTC. Its protein product is CASSLETGSNRYTF. The variable domain in full, completed from reference TRBV11-2 and TRBJ1-2, reads EAGVAQSPRYKIIEKRQSVAFWCNPISGHATLYWYQQILGQGPKLLIQFQNNGVVDDSQLPKDRFSAERLKGVDSTLKIQPAKLEDSAVYLCASSLETGSNRYTFGSGTRLTVV.

This rearrangement joins TRBV10-1 to TRBJ2-1, with TRBD2 matching over 10 bases. From germline, CDR1 is WNHNN and CDR2 SYGVQD (reference sequence). This CDR3 comprises 17 residues. Losses at the gene ends were 3 bases for V and 2 bases for J; bases not matched to a gene: 7. CDR3: CASSDSASGGAYNEQFF. CDR3 bases: TGCGCCAGCAGTGATTCCGCTAGCGGGGGAGCCTACAATGAGCAGTTCTTC.

This chain connects TRBV9 to TRBJ2-2, with a tentative D call TRBD2 (6 bases). Germline CDR1 reads SGDLS; CDR2 reads YYNGEE. This CDR3 comprises 17 residues. V lost 0 bases, J lost 5 bases, and 17 bases lay in between. CDR3 in amino acids: CASSVAFGSGRTGELFF. In DNA, the CDR3 is TGTGCCAGCAGCGTAGCTTTCGGAAGCGGGCGGACCGGGGAGCTGTTTTTT.

V and J are TRBV2 and TRBJ1-5; the match to TRBD1 covers 8 bases. The CDR3 length is 15 residues. Trimming took 6 bases from V and 1 from J; bases not matched to a gene: 5. Germline loops: CDR1 SNHLY, CDR2 FYNNEI. DNA for the CDR3: TGTGCCAGCAGCGGACAGGGTGGGAGCAATCAGCCCCAGCATTTT. Its protein product is CASSGQGGSNQPQHF. The full variable domain, rest sourced from reference TRBV2 and TRBJ1-5, is EPEVTQTPSHQVTQMGQEVILRCVPISNHLYFYWYRQILGQKVEFLVSFYNNEISEKSEIFDDQFSVERPDGSNFTLKIRSTKLEDSAMYFCASSGQGGSNQPQHFGDGTRLSIL.

The V and J genes are TRBV15 and TRBJ2-5; 15 nucleotides agree with TRBD2. The germline gives CDR1 LNHNV, CDR2 YYDKDF (reference sequence). The CDR3 length is 15 residues. V lost 5 bases to trimming and J lost 5 bases; unmatched junction nucleotides: 3. The CDR3 DNA sequence: TGTGCCACCAGCGGGACTAGCGGGGGGTATGAGACCCAGTACTTC. This gives the protein CATSGTSGGYETQYF.

The genes are TRBV6-5 and TRBJ2-7; D could derive from TRBD1 or TRBD2 (5 bases each). The CDR3 covers 13 residues. Germline loops: CDR1 MNHEY, CDR2 SVGAGI. V lost 7 bases to trimming and J lost 4 bases, with 14 bases between them. The CDR3 DNA sequence: TGTGCCAGCATAAGGGACGGAGGATACGAGCAGTACTTC. The encoded protein is CASIRDGGYEQYF.

The chain links TRBV7-2 to TRBJ1-6; D may be TRBD1 (6 bases). V was pared by 5 bases and J by 5 bases, with 13 bases between. Germline CDR1 is SGHTA and CDR2 is FQGNSA. The CDR3 length is 15 residues. The CDR3 is CASSPPRGHNSPLHF. The CDR3, as DNA: TGTGCCAGCAGCCCCCCCCGGGGGCATAATTCACCCCTCCACTTT.

The V call is TRBV28, the J call TRBJ1-5, with D maybe TRBD1 (5 bases). The CDR3 has 15 amino acids. Trimming cost V 3 bases and J 6 bases, with 15 bases left between them. Germline lookup yields CDR1 MDHEN and CDR2 SYDVKM. The chain's CDR3 is CASSFNQGGSQPQHF. The CDR3 DNA reads TGTGCCAGCAGTTTCAACCAGGGAGGAAGTCAGCCCCAGCATTTT.

V and J are TRBV7-9 and TRBJ1-1; D is possibly TRBD1 (5 bases). The CDR3 is 12 residues long. Trimming stripped 6 bases from V and 6 bases from J, with 11 bases between. The V gene's germline CDR1 is SEHNR and CDR2 FQNEAQ (reference sequence). This chain's CDR3 is CASRKGEAEAFF. CDR3 in DNA: TGTGCCAGCAGGAAAGGGGAGGCTGAAGCTTTCTTT.